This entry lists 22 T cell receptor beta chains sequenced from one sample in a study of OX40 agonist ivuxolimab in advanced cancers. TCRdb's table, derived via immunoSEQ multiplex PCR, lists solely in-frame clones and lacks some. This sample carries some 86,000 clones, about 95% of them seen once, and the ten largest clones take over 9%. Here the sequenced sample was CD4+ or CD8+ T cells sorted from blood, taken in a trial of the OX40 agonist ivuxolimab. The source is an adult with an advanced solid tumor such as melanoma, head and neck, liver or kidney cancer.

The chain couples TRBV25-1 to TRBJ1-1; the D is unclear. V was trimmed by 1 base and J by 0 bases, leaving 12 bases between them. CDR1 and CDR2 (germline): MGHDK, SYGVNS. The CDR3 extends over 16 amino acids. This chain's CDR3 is CASSESVVSMNTEAFF. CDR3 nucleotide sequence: TGTGCCAGCAGTGAATCGGTAGTTTCCATGAACACTGAAGCTTTCTTT.

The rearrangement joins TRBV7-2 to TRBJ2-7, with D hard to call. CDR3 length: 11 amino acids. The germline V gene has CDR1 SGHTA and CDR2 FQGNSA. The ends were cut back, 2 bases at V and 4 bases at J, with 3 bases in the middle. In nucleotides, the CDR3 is TGTGCCAGCAGCTTAAGTTACGAGCAGTACTTC. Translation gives CASSLSYEQYF.

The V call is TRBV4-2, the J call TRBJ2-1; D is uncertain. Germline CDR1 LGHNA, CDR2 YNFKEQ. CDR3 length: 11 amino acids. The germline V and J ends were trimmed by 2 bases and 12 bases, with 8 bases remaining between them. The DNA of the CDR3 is TGTGCCAGCAGCCAATCCAACCGGCAGTTCTTC. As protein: CASSQSNRQFF.

The CDR3 bases are TGTGCCAGCAGCTCTAGCGGGGGAATGTACAATGAGCAGTTCTTC. It is translated as CASSSSGGMYNEQFF. This chain links TRBV7-9 with TRBJ2-1; TRBD2 matches at 10 bases. The germline gives CDR1 SEHNR, CDR2 FQNEAQ (reference sequence). The CDR3 runs 15 residues. J gave up 4 bases and V 4 bases, and 4 bases lay outside the gene matches.

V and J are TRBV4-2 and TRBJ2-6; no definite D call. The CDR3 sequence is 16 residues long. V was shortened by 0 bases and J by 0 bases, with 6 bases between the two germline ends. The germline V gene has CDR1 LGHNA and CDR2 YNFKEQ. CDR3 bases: TGTGCCAGCAGCCAAGACTTGGACTCTGGGGCCAACGTCCTGACTTTC. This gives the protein CASSQDLDSGANVLTF.

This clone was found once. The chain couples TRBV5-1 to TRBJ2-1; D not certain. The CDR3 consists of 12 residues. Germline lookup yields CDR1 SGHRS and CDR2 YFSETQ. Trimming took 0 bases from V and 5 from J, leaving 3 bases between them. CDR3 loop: CASSLVDNEQFF. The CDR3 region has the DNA TGCGCCAGCAGCTTGGTAGACAATGAGCAGTTCTTC.

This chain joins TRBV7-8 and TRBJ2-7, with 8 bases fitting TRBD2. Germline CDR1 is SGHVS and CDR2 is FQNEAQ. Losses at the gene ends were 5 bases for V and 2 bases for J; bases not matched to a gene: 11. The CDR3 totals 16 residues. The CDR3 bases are TGTGCCAGCAGCCCCGGGGGGGATATAATGACCTACGAGCAGTACTTC. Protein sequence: CASSPGGDIMTYEQYF.

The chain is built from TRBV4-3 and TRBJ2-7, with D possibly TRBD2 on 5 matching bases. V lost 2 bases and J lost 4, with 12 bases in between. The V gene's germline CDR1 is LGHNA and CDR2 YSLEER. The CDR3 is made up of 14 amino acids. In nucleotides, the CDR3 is TGCGCCAGCAGCCAATCTCCGGGGAATTACGAGCAGTACTTC. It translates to CASSQSPGNYEQYF.

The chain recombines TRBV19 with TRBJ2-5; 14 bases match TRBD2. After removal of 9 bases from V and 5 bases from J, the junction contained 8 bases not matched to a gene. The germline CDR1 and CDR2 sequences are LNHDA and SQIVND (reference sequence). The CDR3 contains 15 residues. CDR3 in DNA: TGTGCCAGCAAGACTAGCGGGGGGGCCGAGGAGACCCAGTACTTC. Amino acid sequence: CASKTSGGAEETQYF. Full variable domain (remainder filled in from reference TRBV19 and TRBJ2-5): DGGITQSPKYLFRKEGQNVTLSCEQNLNHDAMYWYRQDPGQGLRLIYYSQIVNDFQKGDIAEGYSVSREKKESFPLTVTSAQKNPTAFYLCASKTSGGAEETQYFGPGTRLLVL.

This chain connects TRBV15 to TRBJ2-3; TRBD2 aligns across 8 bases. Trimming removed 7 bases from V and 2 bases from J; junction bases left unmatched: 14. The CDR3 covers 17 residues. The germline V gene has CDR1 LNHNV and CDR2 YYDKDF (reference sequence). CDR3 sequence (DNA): TGTGCCACCACCCCCTACCTTAGCGGGGCCCCCACAGATACGCAGTATTTT. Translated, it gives CATTPYLSGAPTDTQYF.

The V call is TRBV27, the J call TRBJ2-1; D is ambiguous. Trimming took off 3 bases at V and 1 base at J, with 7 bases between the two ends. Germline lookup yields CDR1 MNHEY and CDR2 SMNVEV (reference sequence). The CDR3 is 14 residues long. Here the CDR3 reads CASSLESSYNEQFF. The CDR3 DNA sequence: TGTGCCAGCAGTTTGGAATCTTCCTACAATGAGCAGTTCTTC.

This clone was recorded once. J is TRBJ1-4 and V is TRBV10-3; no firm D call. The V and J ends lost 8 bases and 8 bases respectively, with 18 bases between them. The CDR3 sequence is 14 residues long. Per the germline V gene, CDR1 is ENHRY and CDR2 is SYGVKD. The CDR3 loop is CAIGWTIQREKLFF. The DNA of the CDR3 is TGTGCCATCGGCTGGACTATACAACGGGAAAAACTGTTTTTT.

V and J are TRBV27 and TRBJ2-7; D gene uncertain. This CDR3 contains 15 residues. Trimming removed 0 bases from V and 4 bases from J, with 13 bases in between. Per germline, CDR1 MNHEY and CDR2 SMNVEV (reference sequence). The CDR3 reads CASSLSPAGEYEQYF. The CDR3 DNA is TGTGCCAGCAGTTTATCCCCGGCCGGCGAGTACGAGCAGTACTTC.

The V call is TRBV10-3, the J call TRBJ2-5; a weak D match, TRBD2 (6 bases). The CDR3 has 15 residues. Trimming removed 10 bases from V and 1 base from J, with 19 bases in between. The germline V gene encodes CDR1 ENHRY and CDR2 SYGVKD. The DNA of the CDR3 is TGTGCCACTAACTCACTGGGGGAGGCCCAAGAGACCCAGTACTTC. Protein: CATNSLGEAQETQYF.

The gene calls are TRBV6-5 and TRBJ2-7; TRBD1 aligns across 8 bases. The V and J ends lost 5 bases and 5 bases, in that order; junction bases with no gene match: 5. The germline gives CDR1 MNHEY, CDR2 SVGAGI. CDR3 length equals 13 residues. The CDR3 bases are TGTGCCAGCAGTAGACAGGGGTGGCACGAGCAGTACTTC. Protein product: CASSRQGWHEQYF.

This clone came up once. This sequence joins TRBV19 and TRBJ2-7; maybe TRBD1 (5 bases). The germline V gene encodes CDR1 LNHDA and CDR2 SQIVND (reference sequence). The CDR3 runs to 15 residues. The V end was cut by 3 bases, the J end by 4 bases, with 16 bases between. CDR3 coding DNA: TGTGCCAGTAGTATTGATTCAGGGATTGGGTACGAGCAGTACTTC. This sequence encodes CASSIDSGIGYEQYF. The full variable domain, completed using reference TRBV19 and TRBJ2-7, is DGGITQSPKYLFRKEGQNVTLSCEQNLNHDAMYWYRQDPGQGLRLIYYSQIVNDFQKGDIAEGYSVSREKKESFPLTVTSAQKNPTAFYLCASSIDSGIGYEQYFGPGTRLTVT.

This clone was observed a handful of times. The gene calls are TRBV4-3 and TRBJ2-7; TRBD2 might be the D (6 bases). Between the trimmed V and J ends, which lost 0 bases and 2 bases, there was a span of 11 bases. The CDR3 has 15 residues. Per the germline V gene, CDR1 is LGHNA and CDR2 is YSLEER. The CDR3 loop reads CASSQDLPGAYEQYF. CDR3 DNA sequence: TGCGCCAGCAGCCAAGATCTCCCGGGAGCCTACGAGCAGTACTTC.

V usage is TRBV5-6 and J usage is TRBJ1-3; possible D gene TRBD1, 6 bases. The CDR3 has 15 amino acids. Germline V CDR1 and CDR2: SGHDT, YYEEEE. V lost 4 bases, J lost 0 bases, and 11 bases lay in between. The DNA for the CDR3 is TGTGCCAGCAGCCCTAGACAGGCCTCTGGAAACACCATATATTTT. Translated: CASSPRQASGNTIYF.

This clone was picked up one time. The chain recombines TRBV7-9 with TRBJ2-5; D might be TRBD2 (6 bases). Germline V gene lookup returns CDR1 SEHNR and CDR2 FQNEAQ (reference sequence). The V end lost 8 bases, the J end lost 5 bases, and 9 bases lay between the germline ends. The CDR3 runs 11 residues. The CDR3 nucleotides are TGTGCCAGCCTTGCGGGGGAGACCCAGTACTTC. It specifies CASLAGETQYF.

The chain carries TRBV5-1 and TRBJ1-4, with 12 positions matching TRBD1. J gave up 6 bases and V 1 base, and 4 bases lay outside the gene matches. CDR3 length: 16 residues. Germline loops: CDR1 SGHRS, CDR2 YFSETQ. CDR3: CASSLTGTGGDEKLFF. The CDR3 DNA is TGCGCCAGCAGCTTGACCGGGACAGGGGGCGATGAAAAACTGTTTTTT.

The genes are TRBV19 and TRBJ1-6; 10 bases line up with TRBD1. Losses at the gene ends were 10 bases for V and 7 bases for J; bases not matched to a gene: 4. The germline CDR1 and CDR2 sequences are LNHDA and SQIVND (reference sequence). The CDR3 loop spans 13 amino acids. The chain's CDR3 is CATRTGGNSPLHF. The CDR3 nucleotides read TGTGCCACTCGGACAGGGGGAAATTCACCCCTCCACTTT. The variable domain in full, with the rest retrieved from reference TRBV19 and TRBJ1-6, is DGGITQSPKYLFRKEGQNVTLSCEQNLNHDAMYWYRQDPGQGLRLIYYSQIVNDFQKGDIAEGYSVSREKKESFPLTVTSAQKNPTAFYLCATRTGGNSPLHFGNGTRLTVT.

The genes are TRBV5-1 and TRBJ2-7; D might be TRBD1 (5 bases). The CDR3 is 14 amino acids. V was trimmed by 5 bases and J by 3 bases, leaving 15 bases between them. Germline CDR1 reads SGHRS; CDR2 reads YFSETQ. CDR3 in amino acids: CASRDRRQNYEQYF. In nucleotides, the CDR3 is TGCGCCAGCAGGGATCGGAGACAGAACTACGAGCAGTACTTC.